The rows below give T cell receptor beta chains drawn from one sample of a study of shared clonotypes between healthy human individuals. Profiling relied on immunoSEQ multiplex PCR, and the TCRdb table lists in-frame clones only, not all of them. The sample comprises around 2.3 million clones, almost 96% of which are singletons, and roughly 0.13% rests with the top ten. Sequencing was done on a sample of naive CD4+ T cells sorted from blood. These receptors were obtained from a man younger than 30 in good health. The CDR3 runs from the conserved cysteine through the conserved F or W. D genes are given only for firm matches. Clone size appears in some rows only: once, few, many, or a class for an expanded clone.

V gene	J gene	clone size	D gene	CDR3 length	CDR3 DNA	CDR3 protein
TRBV25-1	TRBJ1-4	.	.	12	TGTGCCACCCAGGGGTATGGTGAAAAACTGTTTTTT	CATQGYGEKLFF
TRBV30	TRBJ2-2	.	.	13	TGTGCCTGGGAGGTCCGGGGCGCCGGGGAGCTGTTTTTT	CAWEVRGAGELFF
TRBV7-9	TRBJ1-1	.	.	14	TGTGCCAGCAGCTTAGCACAGTTGAACACTGAAGCTTTCTTT	CASSLAQLNTEAFF
TRBV15	TRBJ2-7	.	.	15	TGTGCCACCAGCAGACCTGGACAACCCGACTACGAGCAGTACTTC	CATSRPGQPDYEQYF
TRBV6-1	TRBJ2-7	.	.	14	TGTGCCAGCAGTCCCCTTCCAGGTCCCTACGAGCAGTACTTC	CASSPLPGPYEQYF
TRBV19	TRBJ2-7	.	TRBD1	15	TGTGCCAGTAGTACCCCCTGGGGGAGACAGGGCGAGCAGTACTTC	CASSTPWGRQGEQYF
TRBV28	TRBJ1-5	.	.	17	TGTGCCAGCAGTTCCCCAGGGGCGCCGAGAAAGAATCAGCCCCAGCATTTT	CASSSPGAPRKNQPQHF
TRBV5-1	TRBJ2-6	once	.	14	TGCGCCAGCAGCACCATCTCTGGGGCCAACGTCCTGACTTTC	CASSTISGANVLTF
TRBV6-5	TRBJ1-1	.	.	14	TGTGCCAGCACCCTGACAGCTCAAGGGGCTGAAGCTTTCTTT	CASTLTAQGAEAFF
TRBV30	TRBJ1-1	.	TRBD1	15	TGTGCCTGGAATGCCTTGGACAGGGGGAACACTGAAGCTTTCTTT	CAWNALDRGNTEAFF
TRBV7-6	TRBJ2-3	once	TRBD2	17	TGTGCCAGCAGCTTAGCCCTAGCGGGGGGGCCTTTTGATACGCAGTATTTT	CASSLALAGGPFDTQYF